The T cell receptor beta chain described here comes from a study of shared clonotypes between healthy human individuals. Overall study findings and caveats: Sampling covered nothing but blood. Tissue TCR repertoires likely differ from those found in blood. Estimated richness values were generally larger in naive subsets than in memory subsets. Relative to clonotypes present in all four donors, those not shared had lower generation probabilities.

The naive CD8 population came from CD45RO-negative cells selected for CCR7, without terminally differentiated effector memory CD45RA+ cells. Deep-level assay runs were performed. TCRdb's table, derived via immunoSEQ multiplex PCR, lists solely in-frame clones and lacks some. Here the sample spans about 2.1 million clones, 85% to 95% being singletons. To note about this clone: Its target is unknown. Germline and junction disagree at one end, which may indicate a read error.

Source material: naive CD8+ T cells from PBMCs. The origin of this receptor is a young man in good health. Some clones in this sample may be carry-over from other donors' samples.

The chain's CDR3 is CASREGTGLSYEQYF. The CDR3 bases are TGTGCCAGCAGGGAAGGGACAGGCCTTTCCTACGAGCAGTACTTC. This rearrangement joins TRBV2 to TRBJ2-7, with 8 nucleotides matching TRBD1. CDR1 and CDR2 (germline): SNHLY, FYNNEI. The CDR3 sequence is 15 residues long.